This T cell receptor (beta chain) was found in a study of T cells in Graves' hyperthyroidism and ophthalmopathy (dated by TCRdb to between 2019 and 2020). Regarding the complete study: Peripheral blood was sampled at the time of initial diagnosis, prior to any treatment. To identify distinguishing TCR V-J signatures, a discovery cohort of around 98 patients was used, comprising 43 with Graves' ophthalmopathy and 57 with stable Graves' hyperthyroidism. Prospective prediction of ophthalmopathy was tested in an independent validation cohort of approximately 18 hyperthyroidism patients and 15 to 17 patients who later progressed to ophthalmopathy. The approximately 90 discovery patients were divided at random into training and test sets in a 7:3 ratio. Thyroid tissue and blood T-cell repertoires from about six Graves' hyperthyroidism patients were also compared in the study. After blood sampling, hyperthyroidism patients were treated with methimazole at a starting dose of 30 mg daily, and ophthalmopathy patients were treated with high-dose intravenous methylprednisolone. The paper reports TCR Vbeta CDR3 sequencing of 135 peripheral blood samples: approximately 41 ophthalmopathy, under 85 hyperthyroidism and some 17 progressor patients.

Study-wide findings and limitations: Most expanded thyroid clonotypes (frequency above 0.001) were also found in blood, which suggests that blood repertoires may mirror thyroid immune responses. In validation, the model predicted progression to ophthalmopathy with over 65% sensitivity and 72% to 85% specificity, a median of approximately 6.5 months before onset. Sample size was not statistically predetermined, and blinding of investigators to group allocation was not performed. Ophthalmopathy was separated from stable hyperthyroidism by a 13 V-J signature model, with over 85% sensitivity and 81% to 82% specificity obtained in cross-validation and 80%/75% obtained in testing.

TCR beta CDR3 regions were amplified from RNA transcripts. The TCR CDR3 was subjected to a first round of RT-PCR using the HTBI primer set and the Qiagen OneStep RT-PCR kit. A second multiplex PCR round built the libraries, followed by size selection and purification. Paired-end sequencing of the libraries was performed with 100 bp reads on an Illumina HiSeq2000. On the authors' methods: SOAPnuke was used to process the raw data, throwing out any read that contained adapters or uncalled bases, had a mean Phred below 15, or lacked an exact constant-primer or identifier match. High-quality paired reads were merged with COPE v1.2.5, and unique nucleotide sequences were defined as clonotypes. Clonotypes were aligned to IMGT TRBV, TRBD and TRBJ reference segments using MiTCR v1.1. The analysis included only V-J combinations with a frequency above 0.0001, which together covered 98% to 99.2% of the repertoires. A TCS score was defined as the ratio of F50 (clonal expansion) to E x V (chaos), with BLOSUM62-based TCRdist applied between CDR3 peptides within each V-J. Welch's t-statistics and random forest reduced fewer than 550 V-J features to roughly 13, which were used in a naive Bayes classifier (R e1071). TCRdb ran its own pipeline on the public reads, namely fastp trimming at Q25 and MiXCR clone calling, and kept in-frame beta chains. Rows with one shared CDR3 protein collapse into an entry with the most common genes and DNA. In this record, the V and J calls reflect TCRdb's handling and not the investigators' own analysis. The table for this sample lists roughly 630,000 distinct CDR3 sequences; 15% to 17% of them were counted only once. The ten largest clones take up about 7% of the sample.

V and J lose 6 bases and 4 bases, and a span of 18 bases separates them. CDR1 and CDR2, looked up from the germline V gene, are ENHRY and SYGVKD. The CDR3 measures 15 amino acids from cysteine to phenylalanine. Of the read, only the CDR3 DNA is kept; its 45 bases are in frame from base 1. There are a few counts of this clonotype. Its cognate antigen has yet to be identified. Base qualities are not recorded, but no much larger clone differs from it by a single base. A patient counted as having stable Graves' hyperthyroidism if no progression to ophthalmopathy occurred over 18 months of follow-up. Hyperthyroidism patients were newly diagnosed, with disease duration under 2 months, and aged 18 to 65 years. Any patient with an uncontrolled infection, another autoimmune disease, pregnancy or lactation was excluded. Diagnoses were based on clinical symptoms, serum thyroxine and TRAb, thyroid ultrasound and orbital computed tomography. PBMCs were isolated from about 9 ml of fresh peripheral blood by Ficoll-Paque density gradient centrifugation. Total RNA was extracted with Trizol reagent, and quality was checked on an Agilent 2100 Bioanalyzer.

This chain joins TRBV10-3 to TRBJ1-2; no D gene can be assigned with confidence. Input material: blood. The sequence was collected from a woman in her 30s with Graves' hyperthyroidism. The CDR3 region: CAIRRPPPGAYGYTF. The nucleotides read TGTGCCATCAGGCGCCCCCCCCCCGGCGCCTATGGCTACACCTTC.